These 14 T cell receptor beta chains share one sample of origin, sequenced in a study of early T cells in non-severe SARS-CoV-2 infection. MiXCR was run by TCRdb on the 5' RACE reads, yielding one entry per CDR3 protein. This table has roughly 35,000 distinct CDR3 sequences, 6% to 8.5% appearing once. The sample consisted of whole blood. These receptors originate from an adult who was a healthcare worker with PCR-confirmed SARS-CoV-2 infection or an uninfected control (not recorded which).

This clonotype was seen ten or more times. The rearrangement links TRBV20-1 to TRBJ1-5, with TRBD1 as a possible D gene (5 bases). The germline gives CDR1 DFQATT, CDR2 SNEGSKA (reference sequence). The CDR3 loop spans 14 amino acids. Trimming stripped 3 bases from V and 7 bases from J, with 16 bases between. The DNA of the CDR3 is TGCAGTGCTAGGGAGCCCAGGGACGGCCAGCCCCAGCATTTT. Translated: CSAREPRDGQPQHF.

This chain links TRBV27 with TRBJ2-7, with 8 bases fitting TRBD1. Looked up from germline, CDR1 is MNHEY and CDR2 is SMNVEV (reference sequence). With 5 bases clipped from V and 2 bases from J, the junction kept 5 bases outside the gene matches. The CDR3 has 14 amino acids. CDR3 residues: CASSASGGPYEQYF. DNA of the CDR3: TGTGCCAGCAGTGCCTCAGGGGGCCCCTACGAGCAGTACTTC.

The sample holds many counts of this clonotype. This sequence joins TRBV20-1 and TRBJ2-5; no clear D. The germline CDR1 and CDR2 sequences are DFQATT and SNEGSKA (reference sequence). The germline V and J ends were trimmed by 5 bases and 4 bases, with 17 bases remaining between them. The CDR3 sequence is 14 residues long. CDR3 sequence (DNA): TGCAGTGCTCTATTGCGCGGACGAGGAGAGACCCAGTACTTC. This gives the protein CSALLRGRGETQYF.

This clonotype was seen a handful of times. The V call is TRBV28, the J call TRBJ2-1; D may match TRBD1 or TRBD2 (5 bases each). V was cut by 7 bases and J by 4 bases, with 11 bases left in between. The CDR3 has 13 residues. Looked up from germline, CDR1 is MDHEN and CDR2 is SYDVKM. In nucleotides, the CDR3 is TGTGCCAGCAAAGGGACGCGGTACAATGAGCAGTTCTTC. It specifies CASKGTRYNEQFF.

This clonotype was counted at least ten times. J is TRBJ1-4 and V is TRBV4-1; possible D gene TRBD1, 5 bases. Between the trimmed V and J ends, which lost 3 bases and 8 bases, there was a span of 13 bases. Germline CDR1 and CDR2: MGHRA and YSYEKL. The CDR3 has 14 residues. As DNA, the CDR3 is TGCGCCAGCAGCCAGAGGAGGGGCGGCGAAAAACTGTTTTTT. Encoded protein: CASSQRRGGEKLFF.

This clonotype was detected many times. CDR3 protein: CASSLGEWRPNTGELFF. Here the CDR3 DNA reads TGTGCCAGCAGTTTAGGGGAGTGGCGACCGAACACCGGGGAGCTGTTTTTT. The chain has TRBV12-3 or TRBV12-4 and TRBJ2-2, with D tentatively TRBD2 (5 bases). The CDR3 has 17 residues. V was shortened by 1 base and J by 0 bases, with 12 bases between the two germline ends.

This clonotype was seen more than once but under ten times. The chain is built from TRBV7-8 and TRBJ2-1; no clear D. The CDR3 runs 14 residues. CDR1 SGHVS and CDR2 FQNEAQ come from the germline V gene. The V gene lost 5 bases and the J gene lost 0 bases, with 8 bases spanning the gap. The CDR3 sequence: CASSPSSSYNEQFF. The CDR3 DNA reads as TGTGCCAGCAGCCCTTCGAGCTCCTACAATGAGCAGTTCTTC.

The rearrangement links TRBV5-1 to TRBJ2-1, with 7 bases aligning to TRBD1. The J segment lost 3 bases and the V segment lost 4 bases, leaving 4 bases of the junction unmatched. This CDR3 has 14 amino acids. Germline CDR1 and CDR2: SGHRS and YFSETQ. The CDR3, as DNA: TGCGCCAGCAGCCCGGGACAGAACTACAATGAGCAGTTCTTC. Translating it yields CASSPGQNYNEQFF.

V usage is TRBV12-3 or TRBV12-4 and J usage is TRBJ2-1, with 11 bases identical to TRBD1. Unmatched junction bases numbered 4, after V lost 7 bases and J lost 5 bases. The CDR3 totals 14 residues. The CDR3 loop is CASTGQGADNEQFF. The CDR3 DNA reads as TGTGCCAGCACAGGACAGGGGGCCGACAATGAGCAGTTCTTC.

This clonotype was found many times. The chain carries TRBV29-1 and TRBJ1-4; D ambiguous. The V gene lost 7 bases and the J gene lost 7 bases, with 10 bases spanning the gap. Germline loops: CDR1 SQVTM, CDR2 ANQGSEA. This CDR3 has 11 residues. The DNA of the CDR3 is TGCAGCGCGGGGTGGGCTGAAAAACTGTTTTTT. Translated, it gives CSAGWAEKLFF.

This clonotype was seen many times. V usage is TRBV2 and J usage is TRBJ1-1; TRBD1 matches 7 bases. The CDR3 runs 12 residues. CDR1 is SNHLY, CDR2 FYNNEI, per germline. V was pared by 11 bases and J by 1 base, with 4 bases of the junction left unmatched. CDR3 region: CARNRGNTEAFF. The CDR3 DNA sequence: TGTGCCCGAAACAGGGGGAACACTGAAGCTTTCTTT.

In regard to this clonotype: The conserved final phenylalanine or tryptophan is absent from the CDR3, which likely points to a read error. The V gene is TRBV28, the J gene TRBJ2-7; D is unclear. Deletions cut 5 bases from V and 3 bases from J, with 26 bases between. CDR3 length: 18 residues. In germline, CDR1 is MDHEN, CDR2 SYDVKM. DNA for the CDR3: TGTGCCAGCAGTCCACCATACGGTACGTCACAGCGTCACTACGAGCAGTACTCC. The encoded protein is CASSPPYGTSQRHYEQYS.

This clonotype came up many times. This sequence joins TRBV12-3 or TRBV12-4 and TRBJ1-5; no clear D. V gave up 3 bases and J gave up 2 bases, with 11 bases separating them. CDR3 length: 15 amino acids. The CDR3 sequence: CASSFGGAGNQPQHF. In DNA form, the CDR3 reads TGTGCCAGCAGTTTCGGTGGAGCCGGCAATCAGCCCCAGCATTTT.

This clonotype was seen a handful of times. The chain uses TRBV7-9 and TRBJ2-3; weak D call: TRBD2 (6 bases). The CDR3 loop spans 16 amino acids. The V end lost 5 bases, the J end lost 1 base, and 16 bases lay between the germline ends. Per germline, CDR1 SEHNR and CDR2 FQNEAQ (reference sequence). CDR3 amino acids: CASSLAGTDGTDTQYF. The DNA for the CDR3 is TGTGCCAGCAGCCTCGCGGGGACGGATGGCACAGATACGCAGTATTTT.